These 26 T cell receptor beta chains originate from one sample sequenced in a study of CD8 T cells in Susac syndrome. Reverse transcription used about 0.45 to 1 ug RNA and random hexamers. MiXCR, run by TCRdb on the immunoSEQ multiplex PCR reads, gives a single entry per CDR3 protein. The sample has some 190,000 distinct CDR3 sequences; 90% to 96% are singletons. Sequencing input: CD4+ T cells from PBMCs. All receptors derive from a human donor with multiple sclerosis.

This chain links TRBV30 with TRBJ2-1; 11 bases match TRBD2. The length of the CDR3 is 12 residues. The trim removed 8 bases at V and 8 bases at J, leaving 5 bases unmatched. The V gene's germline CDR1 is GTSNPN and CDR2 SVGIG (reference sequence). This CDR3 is CAGSGGADEQFF. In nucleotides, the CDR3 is TGTGCCGGTAGCGGGGGGGCCGATGAGCAGTTCTTC.

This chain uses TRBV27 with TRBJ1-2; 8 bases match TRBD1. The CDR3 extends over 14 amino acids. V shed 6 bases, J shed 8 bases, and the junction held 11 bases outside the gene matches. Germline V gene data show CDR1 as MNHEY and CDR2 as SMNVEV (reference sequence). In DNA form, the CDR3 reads TGTGCCAGCAGCCCGGACAGGGTACGTCGAGGCTACACCTTC. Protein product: CASSPDRVRRGYTF.

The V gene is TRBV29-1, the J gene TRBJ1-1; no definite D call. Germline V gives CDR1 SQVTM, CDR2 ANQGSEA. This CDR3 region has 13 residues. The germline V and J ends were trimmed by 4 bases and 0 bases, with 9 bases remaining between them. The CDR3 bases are TGCAGCGTTGGTGTGGGCATGAACACTGAAGCTTTCTTT. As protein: CSVGVGMNTEAFF.

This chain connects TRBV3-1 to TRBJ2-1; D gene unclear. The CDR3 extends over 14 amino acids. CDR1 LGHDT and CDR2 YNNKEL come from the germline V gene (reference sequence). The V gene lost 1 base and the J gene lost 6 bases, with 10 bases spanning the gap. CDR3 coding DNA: TGTGCCAGCAGCCAAGGAAGGGTGGGCAATGAGCAGTTCTTC. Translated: CASSQGRVGNEQFF.

CDR3 sequence (DNA): TGTGCCAGCAGCGACCGGGACAGGGACAACTACGAGCAGTACTTC. Translating gives CASSDRDRDNYEQYF. The rearrangement links TRBV25-1 to TRBJ2-7, with 9 bases matching TRBD1. CDR3 length equals 15 residues. Germline V lookup: CDR1 MGHDK, CDR2 SYGVNS. J gave up 3 bases and V 6 bases, and 9 bases lay outside the gene matches.

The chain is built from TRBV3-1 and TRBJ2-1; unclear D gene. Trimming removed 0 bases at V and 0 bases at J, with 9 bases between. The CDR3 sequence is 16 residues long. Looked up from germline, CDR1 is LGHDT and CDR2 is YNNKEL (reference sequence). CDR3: CASSQELSSSYNEQFF. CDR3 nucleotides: TGTGCCAGCAGCCAAGAGCTATCAAGCTCCTACAATGAGCAGTTCTTC.

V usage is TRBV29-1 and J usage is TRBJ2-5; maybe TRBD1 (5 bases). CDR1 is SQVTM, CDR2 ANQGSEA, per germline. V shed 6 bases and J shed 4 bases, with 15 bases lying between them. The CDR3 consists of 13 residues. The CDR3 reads CSVAPTASETQYF. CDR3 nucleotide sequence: TGCAGCGTGGCCCCGACAGCTTCAGAGACCCAGTACTTC.

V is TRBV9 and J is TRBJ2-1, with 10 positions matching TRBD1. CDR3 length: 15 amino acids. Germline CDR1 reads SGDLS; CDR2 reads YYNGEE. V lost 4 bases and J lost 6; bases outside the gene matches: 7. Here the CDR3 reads CASSRTGTGANEQFF. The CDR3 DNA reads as TGTGCCAGCAGCAGAACCGGGACAGGGGCCAATGAGCAGTTCTTC.

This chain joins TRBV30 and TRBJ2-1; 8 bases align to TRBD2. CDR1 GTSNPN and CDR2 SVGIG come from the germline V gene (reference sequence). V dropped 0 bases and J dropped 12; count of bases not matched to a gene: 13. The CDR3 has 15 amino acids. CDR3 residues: CAWSVRRGAGTPQFF. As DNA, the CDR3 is TGTGCCTGGAGTGTACGGCGGGGGGCCGGTACGCCGCAGTTCTTC.

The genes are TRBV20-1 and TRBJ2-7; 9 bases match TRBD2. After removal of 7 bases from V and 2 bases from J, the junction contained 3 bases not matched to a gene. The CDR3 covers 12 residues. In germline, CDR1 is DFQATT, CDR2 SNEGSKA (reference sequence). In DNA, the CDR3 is TGCAGTGGCGGCGGGGGGGCCTACGAGCAGTACTTC. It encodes CSGGGGAYEQYF.

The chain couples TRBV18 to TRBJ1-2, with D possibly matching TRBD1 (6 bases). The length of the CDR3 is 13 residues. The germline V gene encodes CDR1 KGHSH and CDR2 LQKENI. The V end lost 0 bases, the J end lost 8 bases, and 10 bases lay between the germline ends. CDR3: CASSPPLQGGYTF. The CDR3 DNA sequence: TGTGCCAGCTCACCACCCCTGCAGGGGGGCTACACCTTC.

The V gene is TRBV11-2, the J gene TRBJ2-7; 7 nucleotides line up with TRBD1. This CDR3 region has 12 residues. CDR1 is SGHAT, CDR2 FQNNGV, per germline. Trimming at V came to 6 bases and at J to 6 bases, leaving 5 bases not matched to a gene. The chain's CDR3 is CASRVGQFEQYF. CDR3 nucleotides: TGTGCCAGCAGGGTGGGACAGTTCGAGCAGTACTTC. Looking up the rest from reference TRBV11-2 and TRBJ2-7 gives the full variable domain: EAGVAQSPRYKIIEKRQSVAFWCNPISGHATLYWYQQILGQGPKLLIQFQNNGVVDDSQLPKDRFSAERLKGVDSTLKIQPAKLEDSAVYLCASRVGQFEQYFGPGTRLTVT.

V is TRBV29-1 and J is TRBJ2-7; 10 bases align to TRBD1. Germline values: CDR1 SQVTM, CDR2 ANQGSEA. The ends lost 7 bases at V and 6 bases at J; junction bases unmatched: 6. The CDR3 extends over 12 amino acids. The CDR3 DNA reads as TGCAGCGCAGGGACAGGGGTTCGCGAGCAGTACTTC. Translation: CSAGTGVREQYF.

Written as DNA, the CDR3 is TGCAGCGTTGGGGACAGGGAACTGTTTTTT. Translation: CSVGDRELFF. The genes are TRBV29-1 and TRBJ1-4; 9 bases fit TRBD1. The CDR3 has 10 amino acids. Trimming removed 4 bases from V and 12 bases from J; junction bases left unmatched: 0. From germline, CDR1 is SQVTM and CDR2 ANQGSEA.

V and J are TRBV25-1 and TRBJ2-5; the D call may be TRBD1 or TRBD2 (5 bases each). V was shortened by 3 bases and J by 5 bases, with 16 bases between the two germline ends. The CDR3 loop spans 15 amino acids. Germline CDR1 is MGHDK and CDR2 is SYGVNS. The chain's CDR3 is CASSDSSGTGETQYF. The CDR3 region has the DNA TGTGCCAGCAGTGACTCCTCGGGGACGGGGGAGACCCAGTACTTC.

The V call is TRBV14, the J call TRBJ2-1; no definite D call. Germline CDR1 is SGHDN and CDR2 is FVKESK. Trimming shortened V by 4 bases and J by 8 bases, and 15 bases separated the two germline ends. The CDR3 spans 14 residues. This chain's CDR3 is CASSLPGPRDEQFF. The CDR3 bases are TGTGCCAGCAGCCTACCGGGCCCGCGCGATGAGCAGTTCTTC.

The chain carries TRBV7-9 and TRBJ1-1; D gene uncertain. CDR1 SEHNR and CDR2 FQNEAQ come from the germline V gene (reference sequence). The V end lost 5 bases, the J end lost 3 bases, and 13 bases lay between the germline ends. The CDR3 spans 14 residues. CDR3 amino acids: CASSRMGSDTEAFF. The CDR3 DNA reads TGTGCCAGCAGCCGCATGGGGTCGGACACTGAAGCTTTCTTT.

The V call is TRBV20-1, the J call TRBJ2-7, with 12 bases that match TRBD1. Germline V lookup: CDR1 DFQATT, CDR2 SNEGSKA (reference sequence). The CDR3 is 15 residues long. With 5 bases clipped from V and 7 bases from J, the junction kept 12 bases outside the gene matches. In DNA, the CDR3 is TGCAGTGCTGGGACAGGGGGCGCAAGAGCCAGGGAGCAGTACTTC. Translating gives CSAGTGGARAREQYF.

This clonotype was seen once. The CDR3 DNA follows: TGTGCCAGCAGCTTGGGAGCGGGGGCCTCAGATACGCAGTATTTT. Translation gives CASSLGAGASDTQYF. The chain links TRBV5-4 to TRBJ2-3, with 8 bases identical to TRBD2. CDR1 is SGHNT and CDR2 is YYREEE in the germline V gene (reference sequence). The CDR3 has 15 residues. J was trimmed by 4 bases and V by 0 bases; bases with no gene match: 4. The complete variable domain, with remaining parts taken from reference TRBV5-4 and TRBJ2-3, reads ETGVTQSPTHLIKTRGQQVTLRCSSQSGHNTVSWYQQALGQGPQFIFQYYREEENGRGNFPPRFSGLQFPNYSSELNVNALELDDSALYLCASSLGAGASDTQYFGPGTRLTVL.

CDR3: CASRDRENQPQHF. In nucleotides, the CDR3 is TGTGCCAGCCGGGACAGGGAGAATCAGCCCCAGCATTTT. The J gene is TRBJ1-5, the V gene TRBV19; TRBD1 aligns across 9 bases. The CDR3 runs to 13 residues. Germline CDR1 is LNHDA and CDR2 is SQIVND (reference sequence). V lost 9 bases, J lost 4 bases, and 4 bases stayed unmatched. The variable domain in full, completed from reference TRBV19 and TRBJ1-5, reads DGGITQSPKYLFRKEGQNVTLSCEQNLNHDAMYWYRQDPGQGLRLIYYSQIVNDFQKGDIAEGYSVSREKKESFPLTVTSAQKNPTAFYLCASRDRENQPQHFGDGTRLSIL.

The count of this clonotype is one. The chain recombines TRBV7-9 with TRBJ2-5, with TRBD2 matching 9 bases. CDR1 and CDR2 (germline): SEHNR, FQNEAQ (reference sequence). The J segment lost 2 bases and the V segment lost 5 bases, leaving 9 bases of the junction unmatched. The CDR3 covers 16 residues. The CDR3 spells CASSRPGTSYQETQYF. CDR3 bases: TGTGCCAGCAGCCGCCCCGGGACTAGCTATCAAGAGACCCAGTACTTC.

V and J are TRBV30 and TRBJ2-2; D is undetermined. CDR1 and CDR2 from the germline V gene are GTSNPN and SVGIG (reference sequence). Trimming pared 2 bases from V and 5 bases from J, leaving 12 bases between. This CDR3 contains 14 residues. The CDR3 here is CAWSPGLRTGELFF. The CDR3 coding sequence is TGTGCCTGGAGTCCTGGGTTGCGAACCGGGGAGCTGTTTTTT. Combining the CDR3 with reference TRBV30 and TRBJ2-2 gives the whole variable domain SQTIHQWPATLVQPVGSPLSLECTVEGTSNPNLYWYRQAAGRGLQLLFYSVGIGQISSEVPQNLSASRPQDRQFILSSKKLLLSDSGFYLCAWSPGLRTGELFFGEGSRLTVL.

The CDR3 region is CASTQWGETQYF. The CDR3 bases are TGTGCCAGTACACAGTGGGGGGAGACCCAGTACTTC. This chain connects TRBV7-2 to TRBJ2-5; the D gene could be TRBD1 or TRBD2 (5 bases each). Germline CDR1 and CDR2: SGHTA and FQGNSA. This CDR3 has 12 residues. V gave up 9 bases and J gave up 5 bases, with 13 bases separating them. Combining the CDR3 with reference TRBV7-2 and TRBJ2-5 gives the whole variable domain GAGVSQSPSNKVTEKGKDVELRCDPISGHTALYWYRQSLGQGLEFLIYFQGNSAPDKSGLPSDRFSAERTGGSVSTLTIQRTQQEDSAVYLCASTQWGETQYFGPGTRLLVL.

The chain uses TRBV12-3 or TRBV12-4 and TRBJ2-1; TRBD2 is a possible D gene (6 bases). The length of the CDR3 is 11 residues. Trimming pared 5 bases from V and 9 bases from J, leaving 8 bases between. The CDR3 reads CASSRRGEQFF. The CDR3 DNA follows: TGTGCCAGCAGTCGGCGGGGTGAGCAGTTCTTC.

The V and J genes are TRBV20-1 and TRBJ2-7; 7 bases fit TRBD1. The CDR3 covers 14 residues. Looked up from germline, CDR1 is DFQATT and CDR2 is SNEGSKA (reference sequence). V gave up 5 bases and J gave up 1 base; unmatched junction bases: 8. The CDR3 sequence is CSAHTGDPSYEQYF. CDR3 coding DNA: TGCAGTGCTCACACAGGGGATCCATCCTACGAGCAGTACTTC.

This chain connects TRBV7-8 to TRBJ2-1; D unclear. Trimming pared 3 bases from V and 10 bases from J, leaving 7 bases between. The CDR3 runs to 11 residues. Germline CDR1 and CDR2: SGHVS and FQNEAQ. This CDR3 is CASSLDQEQFF. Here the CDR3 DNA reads TGTGCCAGCAGCTTGGATCAAGAGCAGTTCTTC.